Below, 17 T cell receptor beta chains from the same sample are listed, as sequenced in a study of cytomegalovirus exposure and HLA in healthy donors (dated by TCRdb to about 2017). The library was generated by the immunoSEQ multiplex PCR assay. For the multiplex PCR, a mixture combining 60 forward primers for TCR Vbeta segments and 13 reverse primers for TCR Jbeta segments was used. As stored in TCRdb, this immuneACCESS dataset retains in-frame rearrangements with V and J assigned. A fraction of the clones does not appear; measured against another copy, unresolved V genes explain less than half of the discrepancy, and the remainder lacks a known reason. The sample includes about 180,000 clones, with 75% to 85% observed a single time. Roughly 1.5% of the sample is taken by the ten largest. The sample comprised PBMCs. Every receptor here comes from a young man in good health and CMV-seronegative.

DNA of the CDR3: TGTGCCAGCAGCCAAGATTGGACTCTAAACTATGGCTACACCTTC. Translating gives CASSQDWTLNYGYTF. The rearrangement links TRBV4-2 to TRBJ1-2, with D unresolved. CDR1 and CDR2 (germline): LGHNA, YNFKEQ. Trimming shortened V by 0 bases and J by 2 bases, and 10 bases separated the two germline ends. This CDR3 comprises 15 residues.

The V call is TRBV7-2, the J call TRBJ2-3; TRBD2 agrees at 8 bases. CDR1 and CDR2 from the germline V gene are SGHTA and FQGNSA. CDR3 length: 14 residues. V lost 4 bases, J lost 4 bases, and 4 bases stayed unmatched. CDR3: CASSSGGGSDTQYF. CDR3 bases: TGTGCCAGCAGCTCCGGCGGGGGGTCAGATACGCAGTATTTT.

The CDR3 DNA reads TGTGCCAGCAGGACCAGGACAGGGTTATATGGTGGCTACACCTTC. It encodes CASRTRTGLYGGYTF. The gene calls are TRBV6-1 and TRBJ1-2, with 8 nucleotides matching TRBD1. CDR3 size: 15 residues. CDR1 and CDR2 (germline): MNHNS, SASEGT. V shed 6 bases, J shed 7 bases, and the junction held 13 bases outside the gene matches.

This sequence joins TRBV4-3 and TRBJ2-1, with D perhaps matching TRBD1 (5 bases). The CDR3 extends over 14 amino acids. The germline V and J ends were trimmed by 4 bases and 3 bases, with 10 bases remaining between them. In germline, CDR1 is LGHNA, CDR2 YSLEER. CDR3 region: CASSRDSFYNEQFF. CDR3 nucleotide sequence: TGCGCCAGCAGCCGCGACAGTTTCTACAATGAGCAGTTCTTC.

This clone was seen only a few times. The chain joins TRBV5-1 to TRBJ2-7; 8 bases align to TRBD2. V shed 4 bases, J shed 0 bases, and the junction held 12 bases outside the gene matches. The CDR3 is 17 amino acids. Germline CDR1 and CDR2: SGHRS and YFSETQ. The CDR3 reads CASSHHTGSGSSYEQYF. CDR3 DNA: TGCGCCAGCAGCCACCACACGGGGAGCGGGAGCTCCTACGAGCAGTACTTC.

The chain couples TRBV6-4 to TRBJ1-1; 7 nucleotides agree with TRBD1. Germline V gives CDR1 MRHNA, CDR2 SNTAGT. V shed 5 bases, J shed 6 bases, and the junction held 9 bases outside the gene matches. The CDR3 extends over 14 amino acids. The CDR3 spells CASSLQGKRAEAFF. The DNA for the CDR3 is TGTGCCAGCAGTTTACAGGGGAAGCGGGCTGAAGCTTTCTTT.

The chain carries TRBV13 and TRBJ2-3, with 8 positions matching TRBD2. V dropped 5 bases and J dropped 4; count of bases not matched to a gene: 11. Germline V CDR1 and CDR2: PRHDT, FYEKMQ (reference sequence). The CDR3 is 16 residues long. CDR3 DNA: TGTGCCAGCAGCGACGGGGGGGAGCAATGGGCAGATACGCAGTATTTT. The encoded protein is CASSDGGEQWADTQYF.

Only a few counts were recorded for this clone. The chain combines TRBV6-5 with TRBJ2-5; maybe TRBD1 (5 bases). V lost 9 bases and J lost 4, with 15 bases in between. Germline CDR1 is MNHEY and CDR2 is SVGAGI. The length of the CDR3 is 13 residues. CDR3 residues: CASSMVGAETQYF. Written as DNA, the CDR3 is TGTGCCAGTAGTATGGTAGGGGCAGAGACCCAGTACTTC.

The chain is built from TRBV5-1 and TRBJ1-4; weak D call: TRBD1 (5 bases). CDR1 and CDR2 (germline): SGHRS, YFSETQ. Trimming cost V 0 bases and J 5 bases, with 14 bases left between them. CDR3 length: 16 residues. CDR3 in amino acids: CASSLGAGPDNEKLFF. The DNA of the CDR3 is TGCGCCAGCAGCTTGGGCGCGGGGCCGGACAATGAAAAACTGTTTTTT.

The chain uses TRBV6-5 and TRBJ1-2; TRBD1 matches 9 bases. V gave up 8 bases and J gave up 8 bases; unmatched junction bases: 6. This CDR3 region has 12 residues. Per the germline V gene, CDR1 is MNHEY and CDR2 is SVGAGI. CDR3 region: CASGGTGRGYTF. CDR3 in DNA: TGTGCCAGCGGGGGGACAGGGAGAGGCTACACCTTC.

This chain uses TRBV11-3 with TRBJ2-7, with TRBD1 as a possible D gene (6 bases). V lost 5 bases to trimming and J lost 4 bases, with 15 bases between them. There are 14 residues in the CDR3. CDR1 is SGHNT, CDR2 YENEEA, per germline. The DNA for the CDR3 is TGTGCCAGCAGCACCCCGGGACACAAGTACGAGCAGTACTTC. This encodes CASSTPGHKYEQYF.

The CDR3 loop is CASSSSPTGGYNEQFF. The CDR3 nucleotides read TGTGCCAGCAGCTCTAGTCCGACAGGGGGCTACAATGAGCAGTTCTTC. The chain carries TRBV7-2 and TRBJ2-1; 9 nucleotides agree with TRBD1. This CDR3 spans 16 amino acids. Germline CDR1 reads SGHTA; CDR2 reads FQGNSA. Losses at the gene ends were 4 bases for V and 3 bases for J; bases not matched to a gene: 7.

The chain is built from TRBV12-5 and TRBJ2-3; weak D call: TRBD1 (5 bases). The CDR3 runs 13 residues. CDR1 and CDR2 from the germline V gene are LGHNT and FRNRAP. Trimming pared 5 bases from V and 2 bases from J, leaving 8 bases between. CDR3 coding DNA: TGTGCTAGTGGTGACAGATACACAGATACGCAGTATTTT. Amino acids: CASGDRYTDTQYF.

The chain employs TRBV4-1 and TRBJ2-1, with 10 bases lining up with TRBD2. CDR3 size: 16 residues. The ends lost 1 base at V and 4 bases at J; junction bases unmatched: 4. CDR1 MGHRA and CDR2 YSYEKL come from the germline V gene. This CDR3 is CASSQVIAGGYNEQFF. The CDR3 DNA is TGCGCCAGCAGCCAAGTGATAGCGGGAGGTTACAATGAGCAGTTCTTC.

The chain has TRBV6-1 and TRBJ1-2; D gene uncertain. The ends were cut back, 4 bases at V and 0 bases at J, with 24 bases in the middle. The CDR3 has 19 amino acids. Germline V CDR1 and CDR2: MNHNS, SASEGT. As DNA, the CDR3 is TGTGCCAGCAGTGCCGTTCCTGTAGCTAGAGGAGCCACTAACTATGGCTACACCTTC. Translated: CASSAVPVARGATNYGYTF.

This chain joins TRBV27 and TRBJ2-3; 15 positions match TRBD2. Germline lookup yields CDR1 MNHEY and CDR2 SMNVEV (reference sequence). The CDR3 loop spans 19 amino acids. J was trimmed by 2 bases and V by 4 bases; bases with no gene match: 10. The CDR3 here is CASSSLRTSGRAPTDTQYF. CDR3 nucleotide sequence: TGTGCCAGCAGTTCATTAAGGACTAGCGGGAGGGCCCCCACAGATACGCAGTATTTT.

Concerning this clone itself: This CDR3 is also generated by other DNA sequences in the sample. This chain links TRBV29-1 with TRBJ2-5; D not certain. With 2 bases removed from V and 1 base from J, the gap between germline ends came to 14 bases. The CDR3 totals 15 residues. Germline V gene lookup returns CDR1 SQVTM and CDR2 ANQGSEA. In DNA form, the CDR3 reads TGCAGCGTTGAATCACTGGCGGCTGTCCAAGAGACCCAGTACTTC. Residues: CSVESLAAVQETQYF.